This is a list of T cell receptor beta chains from one sample in a study of blood T cell repertoires in COVID-19. Assay used: immunoSEQ multiplex PCR; TCRdb lists only in-frame clones, some missing. The data contain 150,000 to 200,000 clones, 83% of them singletons. Sequenced material: peripheral blood. All receptors derive from a woman aged 65 to 85 with COVID-19, enrolled during active disease. The CDR3 runs from the conserved cysteine through the conserved F or W. Fields, in order: D gene, J gene, clone size, V gene, CDR3 protein, CDR3 DNA. A D gene is named only where the DNA matches it firmly. Expanded clones get a size class; other rows say once, few or many, or leave the size out.

d_gene: -
j_gene: TRBJ1-1
abundance: -
v_gene: TRBV2
CDR3aa: CASRLGAEAFF
CDR3nt: TGTGCCAGCAGGCTCGGTGCTGAAGCTTTCTTT

d_gene: -
j_gene: TRBJ2-7
abundance: -
v_gene: TRBV25-1
CDR3aa: CASSEGALYEQYF
CDR3nt: TGTGCCAGCAGTGAGGGGGCCCTCTACGAGCAGTACTTC

d_gene: TRBD2
j_gene: TRBJ2-2
abundance: -
v_gene: TRBV27
CDR3aa: CASSLSSGRLDTGELFF
CDR3nt: TGTGCCAGCAGTTTATCTAGCGGGAGGTTAGACACCGGGGAGCTGTTTTTT

d_gene: TRBD2
j_gene: TRBJ2-7
abundance: -
v_gene: TRBV27
CDR3aa: CASSLRTSGRANEQYF
CDR3nt: TGTGCCAGCAGCCTGCGGACTAGCGGGAGGGCCAACGAGCAGTACTTC

d_gene: TRBD1
j_gene: TRBJ2-3
abundance: -
v_gene: TRBV27
CDR3aa: CASSFTSLRGSADTQYF
CDR3nt: TGTGCCAGCAGTTTCACTTCCCTCAGGGGGTCGGCAGATACGCAGTATTTT

d_gene: TRBD2
j_gene: TRBJ2-6
abundance: -
v_gene: TRBV27
CDR3aa: CASSLSPAGIISGANVLTF
CDR3nt: TGTGCCAGCAGTTTATCTCCAGCGGGGATCATCTCTGGGGCCAACGTCCTGACTTTC

d_gene: TRBD2
j_gene: TRBJ2-7
abundance: -
v_gene: TRBV6-6
CDR3aa: CASSYTSGSHEQYF
CDR3nt: TGTGCCAGCAGTTATACTAGCGGGTCCCACGAGCAGTACTTC

d_gene: -
j_gene: TRBJ2-7
abundance: -
v_gene: TRBV28
CDR3aa: CASSRRDRVGGSGRALYEQYF
CDR3nt: TGTGCCAGCAGCCGTCGGGACAGGGTTGGGGGGAGCGGGAGGGCGCTCTACGAGCAGTACTTC

d_gene: -
j_gene: TRBJ1-1
abundance: -
v_gene: TRBV28
CDR3aa: CASSPVGGTEAFF
CDR3nt: TGTGCCAGCAGCCCCGTGGGGGGTACTGAAGCTTTCTTT

d_gene: -
j_gene: TRBJ1-2
abundance: -
v_gene: TRBV6-5
CDR3aa: CASSWREGHDGYTF
CDR3nt: TGTGCCAGCAGTTGGAGGGAGGGTCACGACGGCTACACCTTC

d_gene: TRBD1
j_gene: TRBJ1-4
abundance: few
v_gene: TRBV19
CDR3aa: CASSAGTGSEKLFF
CDR3nt: TGTGCCAGTAGTGCCGGGACAGGGAGTGAAAAACTGTTTTTT

d_gene: -
j_gene: TRBJ1-5
abundance: -
v_gene: TRBV25-1
CDR3aa: CASTGDLNQPQHF
CDR3nt: TGTGCCAGCACGGGGGACTTGAATCAGCCCCAGCATTTT

d_gene: TRBD2
j_gene: TRBJ2-1
abundance: -
v_gene: TRBV3-1/TRBV3-2
CDR3aa: CASSLERTSGRPEKQFF
CDR3nt: TGTGCCAGCAGCCTCGAACGGACTAGCGGGAGGCCGGAAAAGCAGTTCTTC

d_gene: TRBD2
j_gene: TRBJ2-7
abundance: -
v_gene: TRBV7-2
CDR3aa: CASSWGLAGVEEQYF
CDR3nt: TGTGCCAGCAGCTGGGGACTAGCGGGAGTGGAAGAGCAGTACTTC

d_gene: -
j_gene: TRBJ2-5
abundance: -
v_gene: TRBV21-1
CDR3aa: CASSKVGQGAVETQYF
CDR3nt: -

d_gene: -
j_gene: TRBJ1-4
abundance: -
v_gene: TRBV18
CDR3aa: CASSRELTTNEKLFF
CDR3nt: TGTGCCAGCTCGCGGGAACTCACAACTAATGAAAAACTGTTTTTT

d_gene: TRBD1
j_gene: TRBJ2-7
abundance: -
v_gene: TRBV4-1
CDR3aa: CASSRYPPGQGSSEQYF
CDR3nt: TGCGCCAGCAGCCGATACCCACCGGGACAGGGGAGTTCCGAGCAGTACTTC

d_gene: TRBD2
j_gene: TRBJ2-7
abundance: -
v_gene: TRBV7-2
CDR3aa: CASSFRTSGSYEQYF
CDR3nt: TGTGCCAGCAGCTTTCGGACTAGCGGCTCCTACGAGCAGTACTTC

d_gene: -
j_gene: TRBJ2-5
abundance: -
v_gene: TRBV9
CDR3aa: CASSVAGVETQYF
CDR3nt: TGTGCCAGCAGCGTAGCGGGGGTGGAGACCCAGTACTTC

d_gene: -
j_gene: TRBJ2-7
abundance: once
v_gene: TRBV6-2/TRBV6-3
CDR3aa: CASSYGLRRGTYEQYF
CDR3nt: TGTGCCAGCAGTTACGGTTTGCGGAGGGGAACCTACGAGCAGTACTTC

d_gene: -
j_gene: TRBJ1-4
abundance: -
v_gene: TRBV18
CDR3aa: CASSPGLTNEKLFF
CDR3nt: TGTGCCAGCTCACCGGGGCTAACTAATGAAAAACTGTTTTTT

d_gene: -
j_gene: TRBJ2-5
abundance: -
v_gene: TRBV2
CDR3aa: CASNYGHRRETQYF
CDR3nt: TGTGCCAGCAATTATGGGCACAGGCGAGAGACCCAGTACTTC

d_gene: TRBD1
j_gene: TRBJ1-2
abundance: -
v_gene: TRBV18
CDR3aa: CASSPPQGRNYGYTF
CDR3nt: TGTGCCAGCTCACCACCACAGGGGAGAAACTATGGCTACACCTTC

d_gene: -
j_gene: TRBJ2-3
abundance: -
v_gene: TRBV7-2
CDR3aa: CASSLDRSSVSQYF
CDR3nt: TGTGCCAGCAGCTTAGATCGCAGTAGCGTTTCGCAGTATTTT

d_gene: TRBD1
j_gene: TRBJ2-3
abundance: -
v_gene: TRBV30
CDR3aa: CAWSNQGADTQYF
CDR3nt: TGTGCCTGGAGTAATCAGGGGGCAGATACGCAGTATTTT

d_gene: TRBD2
j_gene: TRBJ2-1
abundance: -
v_gene: TRBV30
CDR3aa: CAWSVRRAGGMPYNEQFF
CDR3nt: TGTGCCTGGAGTGTACGTCGGGCGGGAGGGATGCCCTACAATGAGCAGTTCTTC

d_gene: -
j_gene: TRBJ1-6
abundance: -
v_gene: TRBV7-8
CDR3aa: CASSLEAGYSPLHF
CDR3nt: TGTGCCAGCAGCTTAGAGGCGGGTTATTCACCCCTCCACTTT

d_gene: TRBD1
j_gene: TRBJ1-4
abundance: -
v_gene: TRBV5-1
CDR3aa: CASSAGQSNEKLFF
CDR3nt: TGCGCCAGCAGCGCGGGACAGTCGAATGAAAAACTGTTTTTT

d_gene: -
j_gene: TRBJ1-5
abundance: -
v_gene: TRBV24-1
CDR3aa: CATSDTKAGSPNQPQHF
CDR3nt: TGTGCCACCAGTGATACGAAGGCAGGTTCCCCAAATCAGCCCCAGCATTTT

d_gene: TRBD2
j_gene: TRBJ2-7
abundance: -
v_gene: TRBV27
CDR3aa: CASDLTSGRVYEQYF
CDR3nt: TGTGCCAGCGATCTCACTAGCGGGAGAGTCTACGAGCAGTACTTC

d_gene: TRBD1
j_gene: TRBJ2-7
abundance: -
v_gene: TRBV18
CDR3aa: CASSSKLQGHSYEQYF
CDR3nt: TGTGCCAGCTCTTCCAAACTACAGGGGCACTCCTACGAGCAGTACTTC